This T cell receptor (beta chain) was retrieved from a study of cytomegalovirus exposure and HLA in healthy donors. Across the whole study: From donors who were HLA-typed, an early data release held approximately 80 million unique TCRs. Study results and caveats: Analysis was carried out at a later point, and it linked a missense DCLRE1C variant to TCR beta V- and J-gene trimming. Later work found most CMV-associated TCR beta chains apparently HLA-restricted. A later analysis showed TCR association rates differing by HLA locus, peaking at DRB1 and lowest at HLA-C.

The V gene's germline CDR1 is ENHRY and CDR2 SYGVKD. The V end lost 4 bases, the J end lost 0 bases, and 14 bases lay between the germline ends. This CDR3 has 16 amino acids. PCR amplification relied on 60 Vbeta primers (plus 13 Jbeta primers). Clones were sequenced by immunoSEQ multiplex PCR, and TCRdb holds only the in-frame ones, with some missing. This sample carries around 150,000 clones, just under 80% of them seen once, and the ten largest clones take approximately 1%. Turning to this clone: The target antigen is unknown.

The sample comprised PBMCs. V usage is TRBV10-3 and J usage is TRBJ2-3; D is possibly TRBD2 (6 bases). This TCR was sampled from a male donor in good health and CMV-seronegative. The CDR3 nucleotides read TGTGCCATCAGTGGTGGGCGGACTATTAGCACAGATACGCAGTATTTT. Its translation: CAISGGRTISTDTQYF.